The next 29 T cell receptor beta chains were all read from a single sample in a study of blood T cells in healthy people across ages. Primed by a sample-barcoded 5' primer and a J-beta primer mix, a second PCR proceeded for 7 to 11 cycles. Each CDR3 protein gets one entry after TCRdb re-called the 5' RACE reads with MiXCR. The repertoire holds roughly 2 million distinct CDR3 sequences, with around half as singletons. The sequencing sample was made of blood. Source of these receptors: a woman aged 40 to 49 in good health.

J is TRBJ2-1 and V is TRBV28; TRBD2 agrees at 11 bases. V lost 7 bases to trimming and J lost 4 bases; unmatched junction nucleotides: 9. Germline V gene data show CDR1 as MDHEN and CDR2 as SYDVKM. The CDR3 loop spans 16 amino acids. CDR3 protein: CASNTLAGGIYNEQFF. CDR3 nucleotide sequence: TGTGCCAGCAACACATTAGCGGGGGGGATATACAATGAGCAGTTCTTC. The full variable domain, with the rest looked up from reference TRBV28 and TRBJ2-1, is DVKVTQSSRYLVKRTGEKVFLECVQDMDHENMFWYRQDPGLGLRLIYFSYDVKMKEKGDIPEGYSVSREKKERFSLILESASTNQTSMYLCASNTLAGGIYNEQFFGPGTRLTVL.

A few counts support this clonotype. J is TRBJ2-3 and V is TRBV15, with unresolved D. V was shortened by 0 bases and J by 6 bases, with 10 bases between the two germline ends. Germline V gene sequence: CDR1 LNHNV, CDR2 YYDKDF (reference sequence). The CDR3 totals 14 residues. Here the CDR3 DNA reads TGTGCCACCAGCAGAGATCGGAGCTCGGATACGCAGTATTTT. It codes for CATSRDRSSDTQYF.

The V and J genes are TRBV11-1 and TRBJ2-4, with a weak D call TRBD2 (5 bases). The tail of the sequence fits TRBJ2-7 better, so the J call may be wrong. This CDR3 region has 14 residues. Germline-derived CDR1 and CDR2 are SGHAT and FQDESV (reference sequence). CDR3 nucleotide sequence: TGTGCCAGCAGCTCAACAGCGGCTTCCTACGAGCAGTACTTC. This translates into CASSSTAASYEQYF.

The rearrangement joins TRBV6-5 to TRBJ1-3, with D unclear. V lost 0 bases and J 0 bases, leaving 9 bases between the germline ends. CDR3 length: 16 amino acids. Germline CDR1 and CDR2: MNHEY and SVGAGI. CDR3 protein: CASSYSSGVSGNTIYF. In nucleotides, the CDR3 is TGTGCCAGCAGTTACTCGAGCGGAGTCTCTGGAAACACCATATATTTT.

The genes are TRBV7-4 and TRBJ2-7; maybe TRBD2 (6 bases). The CDR3 is 17 residues long. Between the trimmed V and J ends, which lost 1 base and 0 bases, there was a span of 16 bases. Germline V lookup: CDR1 SGHVT, CDR2 SQSDAQ. CDR3 sequence: CASSLVERARSSYEQYF. DNA for the CDR3: TGTGCCAGCAGCTTAGTTGAGCGGGCGCGGAGCTCCTACGAGCAGTACTTC.

Comments on this clonotype: One junction end does not reproduce the germline sequence, and a read error may be involved. The J gene is TRBJ2-5, the V gene TRBV6-5; 9 nucleotides line up with TRBD2. Germline values: CDR1 MNHEY, CDR2 SVGAGI. This CDR3 contains 17 residues. The CDR3 bases are TGTACCAGCAGTTACGGTAGCGGGGGCGGCCTCCAAGAGACCCAGTACTTC. The encoded protein is CTSSYGSGGGLQETQYF.

The genes are TRBV5-5 and TRBJ1-5, with 7 nucleotides matching TRBD1. The V gene's germline CDR1 is SGHKS and CDR2 YYEKEE (reference sequence). The CDR3 has 15 residues. The V and J ends lost 2 bases and 1 base, in that order; junction bases with no gene match: 3. CDR3 DNA sequence: TGTGCCAGCAGCTTCGAGGACAGGAGCAATCAGCCCCAGCATTTT. This encodes CASSFEDRSNQPQHF.

This clonotype was picked up a small number of times. This rearrangement joins TRBV9 to TRBJ1-2, with 7 bases lining up with TRBD1. Trimming at V came to 2 bases and at J to 2 bases, leaving 6 bases not matched to a gene. Germline lookup yields CDR1 SGDLS and CDR2 YYNGEE. The CDR3 totals 15 residues. For the CDR3, the DNA is TGTGCCAGCAGCGTGAGTCGGACAGGAAACTATGGCTACACCTTC. Translating it yields CASSVSRTGNYGYTF.

In DNA, the CDR3 is TGTGCCAGCAGTTTCTCGACCTCGGGGGGGCAAGAGACCCAGTACTTC. Protein: CASSFSTSGGQETQYF. The V gene is TRBV28, the J gene TRBJ2-5, with 8 bases identical to TRBD2. Germline CDR1 and CDR2: MDHEN and SYDVKM. The CDR3 sequence is 16 residues long. V shed 3 bases and J 2 bases; nucleotides not matched to a gene: 8.

The table lists this clonotype with a few counts. J is TRBJ2-4 and V is TRBV7-9; D not resolved. The J call may be faulty, since TRBJ2-7 better matches the DNA end. The CDR3 is 14 residues long. Germline assignment: CDR1 SEHNR and CDR2 FQNEAQ (reference sequence). CDR3 protein: CASSSTPSGYEQYF. In nucleotides, the CDR3 is TGTGCCAGCAGCTCCACCCCGTCGGGCTACGAGCAGTACTTC.

The chain combines TRBV20-1 with TRBJ1-5; D is unclear. V gave up 6 bases and J gave up 0 bases, with 6 bases separating them. CDR3 length: 12 residues. Germline lookup yields CDR1 DFQATT and CDR2 SNEGSKA (reference sequence). CDR3 nucleotide sequence: TGCAGTGCAATGGGTAGCAATCAGCCCCAGCATTTT. Encoded protein: CSAMGSNQPQHF.

The chain joins TRBV12-3 or TRBV12-4 to TRBJ1-2; D unclear. The V end was cut by 0 bases, the J end by 0 bases, with 14 bases between. The CDR3 covers 17 residues. The CDR3 DNA reads as TGTGCCAGCAGTTTAGCTATCGGACCTACAGCTAACTATGGCTACACCTTC. This gives the protein CASSLAIGPTANYGYTF.

This chain joins TRBV7-9 and TRBJ2-5; D gene ambiguous. CDR1 is SEHNR, CDR2 FQNEAQ, per germline (reference sequence). V was pared by 0 bases and J by 4 bases, with 12 bases between. This CDR3 has 15 amino acids. The CDR3 nucleotides are TGTGCCAGCAGCTTAGCGCCTGGGAAGCCAGAGACCCAGTACTTC. It yields the protein CASSLAPGKPETQYF.

CDR3 sequence (DNA): TGTGCCAGCAGTTACCTGGGTAGATTGAGCGGGGGAGAACGAAGGCAGTACTTC. Amino acid sequence: CASSYLGRLSGGERRQYF. The gene calls are TRBV6-5 and TRBJ2-4; 8 bases are a match to TRBD2. CDR1 MNHEY and CDR2 SVGAGI come from the germline V gene. Germline trimming cut 2 bases from V and 13 bases from J; bases unmatched to any gene: 22. The CDR3 totals 18 residues.

The V and J genes are TRBV6-1 and TRBJ2-3; D might be TRBD1 (5 bases). This CDR3 has 16 residues. Germline V gives CDR1 MNHNS, CDR2 SASEGT. Trimming left V 2 bases short and J 0 bases short, with 12 bases between. CDR3 DNA sequence: TGTGCCAGCAGTGAAATGGCAGGGCATAGCACAGATACGCAGTATTTT. This translates into CASSEMAGHSTDTQYF.

V is TRBV14 and J is TRBJ2-1; TRBD2 matches 14 bases. With 4 bases clipped from V and 9 bases from J, the junction kept 17 bases outside the gene matches. CDR3 length equals 19 residues. Germline V gene sequence: CDR1 SGHDN, CDR2 FVKESK. CDR3 amino acids: CASSPNSIRLAGGPAEQFF. Written as DNA, the CDR3 is TGTGCCAGCAGCCCAAACTCAATTAGACTAGCGGGGGGGCCGGCTGAGCAGTTCTTC.

V gene TRBV4-3 combines with J gene TRBJ2-3, with 8 bases aligning to TRBD2. The V gene end was trimmed by 1 base and the J gene end by 6 bases; junction bases not matched to a gene: 3. The CDR3 is made up of 14 amino acids. Germline V gene data show CDR1 as LGHNA and CDR2 as YSLEER. Here the CDR3 DNA reads TGCGCCAGCAGCCAAGGCGGGAGGTCTGATACGCAGTATTTT. It codes for CASSQGGRSDTQYF.

This chain links TRBV6-6 with TRBJ1-4; D call uncertain. The CDR3 runs to 15 residues. Germline V gives CDR1 MNHNY, CDR2 SVGAGI (reference sequence). V was shortened by 2 bases and J by 7 bases, with 14 bases between the two germline ends. This CDR3 is CASSYIGPSSEKLFF. CDR3 DNA: TGTGCCAGCAGTTACATCGGTCCGTCGTCTGAAAAACTGTTTTTT.

The genes are TRBV5-1 and TRBJ1-5; D remains ambiguous. Trimming shortened V by 2 bases and J by 6 bases, and 9 bases separated the two germline ends. The CDR3 contains 13 residues. Per the germline V gene, CDR1 is SGHRS and CDR2 is YFSETQ. The chain's CDR3 is CASSFNLGQPQHF. Here the CDR3 DNA reads TGCGCCAGCAGCTTCAATCTCGGTCAGCCCCAGCATTTT.

This clonotype has only a few counts. J is TRBJ2-7 and V is TRBV2; D remains unclear. Trimming pared 5 bases from V and 4 bases from J, leaving 9 bases between. Germline lookup yields CDR1 SNHLY and CDR2 FYNNEI. The CDR3 runs to 12 residues. As DNA, the CDR3 is TGTGCCAGCAGTACCACCCCTTACGAGCAGTACTTC. Its protein product is CASSTTPYEQYF.

Details on this clonotype: This may stem from a read error, because a much larger clone lies one nucleotide away. This chain links TRBV29-1 with TRBJ1-1; D not certain. Per the germline V gene, CDR1 is SQVTM and CDR2 is ANQGSEA. The V end lost 3 bases, the J end lost 4 bases, and 3 bases lay between the germline ends. This CDR3 spans 10 amino acids. The CDR3 loop is CSVESTEAFF. CDR3 sequence (DNA): TGCAGCGTTGAGAGCACTGAAGCTTTCTTT.

In its sample, this clonotype was seen a few times. V and J are TRBV7-2 and TRBJ1-2; 8 nucleotides align to TRBD1. From germline, CDR1 is SGHTA and CDR2 FQGNSA. The CDR3 length is 17 residues. V dropped 2 bases and J dropped 7; count of bases not matched to a gene: 15. This CDR3 reads CASSLSGTTGTGGGYTF. As DNA, the CDR3 is TGTGCCAGCAGCTTATCCGGGACGACAGGGACAGGCGGTGGCTACACCTTC.

The count of this clonotype is one. V and J are TRBV6-5 and TRBJ1-2; 7 bases are a match to TRBD1. The CDR3 loop spans 13 amino acids. Germline loops: CDR1 MNHEY, CDR2 SVGAGI. Unmatched junction bases numbered 8, after V lost 4 bases and J lost 9 bases. The CDR3 reads CASSSDRTHSYTF. The CDR3 nucleotides read TGTGCCAGCAGTTCGGACAGGACGCACAGCTACACCTTC.

V is TRBV20-1 and J is TRBJ2-1; the match to TRBD2 covers 9 bases. J gave up 8 bases and V 5 bases, and 7 bases lay outside the gene matches. The CDR3 is 13 amino acids. Germline V gene data show CDR1 as DFQATT and CDR2 as SNEGSKA (reference sequence). CDR3 residues: CSAPGTSRDEQFF. For the CDR3, the DNA is TGCAGTGCTCCCGGGACTAGCAGAGATGAGCAGTTCTTC.

The gene calls are TRBV9 and TRBJ2-5; 10 nucleotides agree with TRBD1. CDR1 SGDLS and CDR2 YYNGEE come from the germline V gene. The CDR3 has 18 amino acids. V shed 4 bases and J 1 base; nucleotides not matched to a gene: 13. The CDR3 nucleotides are TGTGCCAGCAGCCCGGGACAGGGGCCCCTCCTCCTCCAAGAGACCCAGTACTTC. Translating gives CASSPGQGPLLLQETQYF.

This clonotype was counted a few times. The chain carries TRBV2 and TRBJ2-5, with a possible D match to TRBD2 (6 bases). The CDR3 consists of 16 residues. V lost 3 bases, J lost 5 bases, and 19 bases lay in between. Germline assignment: CDR1 SNHLY and CDR2 FYNNEI. The CDR3 nucleotides are TGTGCCAGCAGTGACCGGGCAGGCGGAGGGGAGGAGACCCAGTACTTC. Protein: CASSDRAGGGEETQYF.

V usage is TRBV4-1 and J usage is TRBJ2-5, with TRBD2 identical over 11 bases. The CDR3 is made up of 18 amino acids. Trimming cost V 0 bases and J 5 bases; bases outside gene matches: 11. The germline V gene encodes CDR1 MGHRA and CDR2 YSYEKL. The CDR3 sequence is CASSQEGTSGFMGETQYF. The CDR3 DNA follows: TGCGCCAGCAGCCAAGAAGGGACTAGCGGATTCATGGGGGAGACCCAGTACTTC.

A few counts support this clonotype. The chain is built from TRBV9 and TRBJ2-1; D might be TRBD2 (5 bases). V lost 3 bases, J lost 4 bases, and 8 bases lay in between. The CDR3 extends over 13 amino acids. Germline V lookup: CDR1 SGDLS, CDR2 YYNGEE. The CDR3 protein is CASSGGQYNEQFF. Written as DNA, the CDR3 is TGTGCCAGCAGCGGCGGGCAGTACAATGAGCAGTTCTTC.

The chain links TRBV20-1 to TRBJ2-3, with a possible D match to TRBD2 (7 bases). Trimming stripped 6 bases from V and 1 base from J, with 20 bases between. Germline V lookup: CDR1 DFQATT, CDR2 SNEGSKA (reference sequence). This CDR3 is 16 amino acids long. The CDR3 sequence is CSAKRGGAYGTDTQYF. The DNA of the CDR3 is TGCAGTGCCAAGAGGGGGGGAGCTTATGGCACAGATACGCAGTATTTT.